A single sample gave rise to the 5 T cell receptor beta chains below, sequenced in a study of T cells in Graves' hyperthyroidism and ophthalmopathy. There were TCR beta CDR3 regions amplified from RNA transcripts. The study used the HTBI primer set for a first-round RT-PCR of the TCR CDR3. TCRdb called the multiplex PCR reads again in MiXCR, with one record for every CDR3 protein. The sample consists of hundreds of thousands of distinct CDR3 sequences, approximately 20% of them appearing once. The sample was blood. The receptors were gathered from a man in his forties or fifties with Graves' hyperthyroidism.

Of note for this clonotype: It may be a read error: a sequence one base away is much more abundant. The DNA of the CDR3 is TGCAGTGCTAGAGATACGGGCTCCTACGAGCAGTACTTC. It encodes CSARDTGSYEQYF. The chain carries TRBV20-1 and TRBJ2-7; D gene uncertain. The length of the CDR3 is 13 residues. Germline assignment: CDR1 DFQATT and CDR2 SNEGSKA (reference sequence). The germline V and J ends were trimmed by 0 bases and 0 bases, with 6 bases remaining between them.

This clonotype showed up many times. This chain connects TRBV28 to TRBJ1-1; 10 positions match TRBD1. Germline V lookup: CDR1 MDHEN, CDR2 SYDVKM. This CDR3 has 12 residues. V dropped 5 bases and J dropped 10; count of bases not matched to a gene: 4. The CDR3 bases are TGTGCCAGCAGTAGACAGGGGGCTACAGCTTTCTTT. It encodes CASSRQGATAFF.

This clonotype was seen more than once but under ten times. This rearrangement joins TRBV28 to TRBJ2-7, with D perhaps matching TRBD1 (6 bases). The germline CDR1 and CDR2 sequences are MDHEN and SYDVKM. The CDR3 sequence is 12 residues long. Trimming took 5 bases from V and 3 from J, leaving 8 bases between them. The CDR3 bases are TGTGCCAGCAGTGACAGGAGCTACGAGCAGTACTTC. This translates into CASSDRSYEQYF. Filled out from reference TRBV28 and TRBJ2-7, the complete variable domain reads DVKVTQSSRYLVKRTGEKVFLECVQDMDHENMFWYRQDPGLGLRLIYFSYDVKMKEKGDIPEGYSVSREKKERFSLILESASTNQTSMYLCASSDRSYEQYFGPGTRLTVT.

The CDR3 loop is CASRSSGGFTGELFF. CDR3 nucleotides: TGTGCCAGCAGAAGTAGCGGGGGGTTCACCGGGGAGCTGTTTTTT. The genes are TRBV28 and TRBJ2-2, with TRBD2 matching over 10 bases. CDR1 MDHEN and CDR2 SYDVKM come from the germline V gene. The V segment lost 6 bases and the J segment 4 bases; nucleotides outside the gene matches: 5. There are 15 residues in the CDR3.

This clonotype was picked up one time. V gene TRBV11-2 combines with J gene TRBJ2-7; D not certain. Germline CDR1 SGHAT, CDR2 FQNNGV. The CDR3 is 14 residues long. V lost 1 base and J lost 0, with 7 bases in between. CDR3 protein: CASSLGHSSYEQYF. The CDR3 DNA reads as TGTGCCAGCAGCTTAGGCCACAGCTCCTACGAGCAGTACTTC.